This T cell receptor (beta chain) was retrieved from a study of T-cell memory formation after mild COVID-19. MiXCR was run by TCRdb on the 5' RACE reads, yielding one entry per CDR3 protein. The sample comprises fewer than 450,000 distinct CDR3 sequences, 24% of which are singletons, and 8.8% rests with the top ten. From germline, CDR1 is SEHNR and CDR2 FQNEAQ (reference sequence). The CDR3 loop spans 14 amino acids. Trimming took off 1 base at V and 2 bases at J, with 8 bases between the two ends. The chain combines TRBV7-9 with TRBJ1-2; D is ambiguous. This sequence originates from an adult woman who had mild COVID-19 (a few samples of this study predate the infection). Cell type and time point are not known. Input material: PBMCs or a T cell subset sorted from them (not recorded which). The CDR3 DNA reads TGTGCCAGCAGCTTAGGTATGGGAAACTATGGCTACACCTTC. It specifies CASSLGMGNYGYTF. Complete variable domain (other parts from reference TRBV7-9 and TRBJ1-2): DTGVSQNPRHKITKRGQNVTFRCDPISEHNRLYWYRQTLGQGPEFLTYFQNEAQLEKSRLLSDRFSAERPKGSFSTLEIQRTEQGDSAMYLCASSLGMGNYGYTFGSGTRLTVV.